This is a list of T cell receptor beta chains from one sample in a study of identical twins. One entry per CDR3 protein, called by TCRdb with MiXCR from the 5' RACE reads. The data contain hundreds of thousands of distinct CDR3 sequences, less than 10% of them seen just once; the ten biggest clones take up around 5.1%. Sample: memory (CD45RO+) T cells sorted from blood. These receptors originate from a woman under 30 in good health. Each CDR3 is given with its conserved first and last residue. The D gene is left open where the match is weak. The size field is filled for only some rows; it gives once, few, many or a size class.

j_gene | v_gene | abundance | d_gene | CDR3aa | CDR3nt
TRBJ1-2 | TRBV3-1 | many | TRBD1 | CASSQGSDRAGYTF | TGTGCCAGCAGCCAAGGCTCGGACAGGGCTGGCTACACCTTC
TRBJ2-1 | TRBV7-9 | many | TRBD2 | CASSLAGTSGWDEQFF | TGTGCCAGCAGCTTAGCCGGGACTAGCGGGTGGGATGAGCAGTTCTTC
TRBJ2-3 | TRBV27 | few | - | CASRYRASGTDTQYF | TGTGCCAGCAGGTACCGGGCCTCTGGCACAGATACGCAGTATTTT
TRBJ1-2 | TRBV12-3/TRBV12-4 | - | - | CTSMGNGALGYGYTF | TGTACCAGCATGGGGAATGGGGCTTTGGGCTATGGCTACACCTTC
TRBJ1-1 | TRBV11-1 | few | TRBD1 | CASSRQGTEAFF | TGTGCCAGCAGCCGACAGGGAACTGAAGCTTTCTTT
TRBJ2-3 | TRBV5-8 | - | - | CASSPGRTTDTQYF | TGTGCCAGCAGCCCCGGACGGACCACAGATACGCAGTATTTT
TRBJ1-5 | TRBV20-1 | - | TRBD1 | CSAPDRDSNQPQHF | TGCAGTGCTCCAGACAGGGATAGCAATCAGCCCCAGCATTTT
TRBJ2-3 | TRBV5-3 | - | - | CATGHMGADTQYF | TGTGCCACTGGACACATGGGGGCAGATACGCAGTATTTT
TRBJ1-1 | TRBV7-9 | few | - | CASSRWAGGGTEAFF | TGTGCCAGCAGCCGGTGGGCCGGGGGGGGCACTGAAGCTTTCTTT
TRBJ2-7 | TRBV2 | many | TRBD1 | CASSPDRAYEQYF | TGTGCCAGCAGTCCCGACAGGGCCTACGAGCAGTACTTC
TRBJ2-5 | TRBV20-1 | - | - | CSAREGSGVETQYF | TGCAGTGCTAGAGAAGGGTCAGGGGTAGAGACCCAGTACTTC
TRBJ1-3 | TRBV2 | many | - | CASSEERVSGNTIYF | TGTGCCAGCAGTGAAGAGCGGGTATCCGGAAACACCATATATTTT
TRBJ1-2 | TRBV11-3 | - | - | CASSILSGGYTF | TGTGCCAGCAGTATTCTGTCCGGTGGCTACACCTTC
TRBJ2-1 | TRBV4-3 | - | TRBD2 | CASSQRASGRGDEQFF | TGCGCCAGCAGCCAAAGGGCTAGCGGGAGAGGCGATGAGCAGTTCTTC